The clone carrying this T cell receptor (beta chain) was observed a few times. Its antigen is still unknown. The sample comes from a study of cytomegalovirus exposure and HLA in healthy donors. Findings and caveats of the study: Only CMV serostatus was available as immune exposure information. It was around 160 TCR beta chains that were listed as cytomegalovirus-associated.

The germline V gene has CDR1 MDHEN and CDR2 SYDVKM. The CDR3 is 15 amino acids. The V gene end was trimmed by 6 bases and the J gene end by 5 bases; junction bases not matched to a gene: 10. Primers: 60 Vbeta forward and 13 Jbeta reverse. The repertoire was sequenced with immunoSEQ multiplex PCR; TCRdb's copy has only in-frame clones and lacks some. The sample consists of 110,000 to 150,000 clones, over 75% of them appearing once. The sample was PBMCs. The chain couples TRBV28 to TRBJ2-5, with 9 bases aligning to TRBD1. The TCR was taken from a woman aged 45-65 years in good health and CMV-seropositive. CDR3 in amino acids: CASRLNRGLYETQYF. CDR3 DNA: TGTGCCAGCAGACTCAACAGGGGGCTTTACGAGACCCAGTACTTC.